This T cell receptor beta chain was sequenced in a study of blood T cell repertoires in COVID-19. The protocol was immunoSEQ multiplex PCR, while the TCRdb copy is restricted to in-frame clones and leaves out a portion. The table shows about 180,000 clones, with approximately 89% occurring only once. V gave up 7 bases and J gave up 7 bases; unmatched junction bases: 15. There are 16 residues in the CDR3. CDR1 and CDR2 from the germline V gene are MNHNY and SVGAGI (reference sequence). This TCR derives from a man aged 35 to 55 who had recovered from COVID-19. J is TRBJ1-5 and V is TRBV6-6; TRBD1 matches at 8 bases. Sequenced sample: PBMCs or T cells enriched from blood (not recorded which). In DNA form, the CDR3 reads TGTGCCAGCAAAACTGCCGACAGGGGCACGGGGCAGCCCCAGCATTTT. Translation gives CASKTADRGTGQPQHF.